The 8 T cell receptor beta chains listed next were all sequenced from one sample in a study of control samples from healthy donors and cancer patients (dated by TCRdb to about 2020). Library prep was done by the immunoSEQ multiplex PCR assay. Entries here come from immuneACCESS through TCRdb and include only in-frame sequences with V and J called. Some clones fail to appear in such tables; in the studies checked, an unresolved V gene covers under half of the shortfall, and the cause of the remainder is unknown. The sample table records tens of thousands of clones; roughly 90% of these occur just once. The ten largest clones add up to approximately 5.5% of the sample. The material sequenced was PBMCs. These receptor sequences come from a man in his 60s with colorectal cancer.

The V and J genes are TRBV3-1 (or the pseudogene TRBV3-2) and TRBJ1-2; possible D gene TRBD1, 6 bases. Germline V gene sequence: CDR1 LGHDT, CDR2 YNNKEL (reference sequence). CDR3 length: 14 amino acids. Trimming removed 3 bases from V and 8 bases from J, with 16 bases in between. This chain's CDR3 is CASSQETGSRGYTF. CDR3 nucleotide sequence: TGTGCCAGCAGCCAGGAGACAGGTTCGAGGGGCTACACCTTC.

V is TRBV5-1 and J is TRBJ2-7, with D perhaps TRBD1 (5 bases). The CDR3 has 13 residues. Trimming took off 5 bases at V and 5 bases at J, with 14 bases between the two ends. CDR1 is SGHRS, CDR2 YFSETQ, per germline. CDR3 bases: TGCGCCAGCAGAACCGCCCAGGGAAACGAGCAGTACTTC. Residues: CASRTAQGNEQYF.

This clone was detected only a few times. This chain connects TRBV27 to TRBJ1-6, with D possibly TRBD1 on 5 matching bases. Germline V gene lookup returns CDR1 MNHEY and CDR2 SMNVEV (reference sequence). The CDR3 has 14 residues. V lost 2 bases and J 9 bases, leaving 11 bases between the germline ends. In DNA form, the CDR3 reads TGTGCCAGCAGTTTAGAGGGGCTGGGTTCACCCCTCCACTTT. Protein: CASSLEGLGSPLHF.

The chain links TRBV5-5 to TRBJ1-3, with 7 bases that match TRBD1. Trimming at V came to 0 bases and at J to 7 bases, leaving 7 bases not matched to a gene. Germline assignment: CDR1 SGHKS and CDR2 YYEKEE (reference sequence). This CDR3 region has 15 residues. The CDR3: CASSLDAGGWNTIYF. CDR3 DNA sequence: TGTGCCAGCAGCTTGGATGCAGGGGGTTGGAACACCATATATTTT.

A few counts support this clone. The chain has TRBV19 and TRBJ2-2, with TRBD2 identical over 9 bases. Germline CDR1 and CDR2: LNHDA and SQIVND (reference sequence). The CDR3 consists of 15 residues. Trimming at V came to 6 bases and at J to 4 bases, leaving 6 bases not matched to a gene. CDR3 amino acids: CASRTAGGSTGELFF. CDR3 sequence (DNA): TGTGCCAGTAGAACAGCGGGGGGTTCCACCGGGGAGCTGTTTTTT.

The J gene is TRBJ2-3, the V gene TRBV6-5; TRBD1 matches 10 bases. Trimming took 8 bases from V and 4 from J; bases not matched to a gene: 9. Germline assignment: CDR1 MNHEY and CDR2 SVGAGI. There are 15 residues in the CDR3. The CDR3 is CASARQGAYADTQYF. In DNA, the CDR3 is TGTGCCAGCGCACGACAGGGGGCCTACGCAGATACGCAGTATTTT.

The rearrangement uses TRBV28 and TRBJ1-4; TRBD1 might be the D (5 bases). The CDR3 contains 14 residues. V gave up 5 bases and J gave up 8 bases, with 15 bases separating them. Germline loops: CDR1 MDHEN, CDR2 SYDVKM. CDR3 in DNA: TGTGCCAGCAGTCCCCCCCAGGGCTGGGAAAAACTGTTTTTT. Its translation: CASSPPQGWEKLFF.

This clone has only one observation. The chain combines TRBV7-3 with TRBJ2-1; D is perhaps TRBD2 (6 bases). This CDR3 is built from 17 residues. Per the germline V gene, CDR1 is SGHTA and CDR2 is FQGTGA. Trimming took 2 bases from V and 3 from J, leaving 17 bases between them. This chain's CDR3 is CASSLDPPGGFYNEQFF. The CDR3 DNA reads TGTGCCAGCAGCTTAGACCCACCTGGGGGGTTCTACAATGAGCAGTTCTTC.